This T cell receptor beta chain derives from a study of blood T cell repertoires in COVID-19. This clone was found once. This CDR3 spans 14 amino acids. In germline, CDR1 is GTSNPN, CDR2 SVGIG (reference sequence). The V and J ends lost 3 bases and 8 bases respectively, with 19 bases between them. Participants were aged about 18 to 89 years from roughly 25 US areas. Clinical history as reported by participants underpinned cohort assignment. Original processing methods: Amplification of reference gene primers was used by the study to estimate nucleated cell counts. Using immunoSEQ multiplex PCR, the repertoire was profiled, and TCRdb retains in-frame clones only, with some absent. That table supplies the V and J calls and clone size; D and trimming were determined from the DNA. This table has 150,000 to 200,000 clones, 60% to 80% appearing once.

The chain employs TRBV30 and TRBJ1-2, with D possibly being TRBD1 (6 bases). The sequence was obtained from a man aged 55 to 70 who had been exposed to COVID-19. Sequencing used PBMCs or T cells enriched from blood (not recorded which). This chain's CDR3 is CAWSDTGQFWGYTF. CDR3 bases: TGTGCCTGGAGCGACACAGGGCAGTTTTGGGGCTACACCTTC.